A single T cell receptor beta chain is shown here with its context. Assay: immunoSEQ multiplex PCR; the TCRdb copy retains only in-frame clones and omits some. The table lists 130,000 to 150,000 clones, roughly 88% of them singletons. This sample was included in a study of T cell responses to AZD1222 COVID-19 vaccine. J gave up 1 base and V 6 bases, and 5 bases lay outside the gene matches. This CDR3 has 14 amino acids. Germline V gene sequence: CDR1 SNHLY, CDR2 FYNNEI. The sequence derives from an adult who received the AZD1222 COVID-19 vaccine. Specimen: peripheral blood, collected 28 days after the second AZD1222 dose. The V and J genes are TRBV2 and TRBJ2-5, with 7 bases that match TRBD1. The CDR3 protein is CASSLQGFQETQYF. CDR3 nucleotides: TGTGCCAGCAGCCTACAGGGGTTCCAAGAGACCCAGTACTTC.